The rows below give T cell receptor beta chains drawn from one sample of a study of blood T cell repertoires in COVID-19. Data came from immunoSEQ multiplex PCR; TCRdb stores just in-frame clones and leaves some out. The sample lists roughly 520,000 clones; 70% to 90% were seen once. Sequenced input: PBMCs or T cells enriched from blood (not recorded which). The receptors stem from a woman aged 35 to 49 who had recovered from COVID-19. Each CDR3 is given with its conserved first and last residue. D genes are given only for firm matches. Rows may omit the clone size; those that give it use once, few, many or a size class.

CDR3aa | CDR3nt | d_gene | j_gene | abundance | v_gene
CASSQRQGNTEAFF | TGCGCCAGCAGCCAGAGACAGGGAAACACTGAAGCTTTCTTT | TRBD1 | TRBJ1-1 | - | TRBV5-1
CASSYGGSSYYGYTF | TGTGCCAGCAGTTATGGGGGGTCCAGTTACTATGGCTACACCTTC | - | TRBJ1-2 | - | TRBV6-5
CASSQPGQGYGYTF | TGCGCCAGCAGCCAGCCGGGACAGGGCTATGGCTACACCTTC | TRBD1 | TRBJ1-2 | once | TRBV4-1
CASSSRDRVRDEQFF | TGTGCCAGCAGCTCTCGGGACAGGGTAAGGGATGAGCAGTTCTTC | TRBD1 | TRBJ2-1 | - | TRBV5-4
CATSDASGGLTDTQYF | TGTGCCACCAGTGACGCTTCCGGGGGGTTAACAGATACGCAGTATTTT | TRBD2 | TRBJ2-3 | few | TRBV24-1
CASSLVGGSSGNTIYF | TGTGCCAGCAGCTTAGTGGGTGGGAGCTCTGGAAACACCATATATTTT | - | TRBJ1-3 | - | TRBV7-8
CASSAKDDPRRANYGYTF | TGCGCCAGCAGCGCGAAAGATGACCCAAGACGGGCTAACTATGGCTACACCTTC | - | TRBJ1-2 | - | TRBV5-1
CASSVRDTGANVLTF | TGTGCCAGCAGCGTTCGAGACACTGGGGCCAACGTCCTGACTTTC | - | TRBJ2-6 | - | TRBV6-2/TRBV6-3
CASSLATYRDTEAFF | TGTGCCAGCAGCTTAGCCACATACAGGGACACTGAAGCTTTCTTT | - | TRBJ1-1 | once | TRBV7-8
CASSPYAGGLSSYEQYF | TGTGCCAGCTCACCTTATGCGGGGGGATTATCCTCCTACGAGCAGTACTTC | TRBD2 | TRBJ2-7 | - | TRBV18
CASSSQDNYQPQHF | TGTGCCAGCAGCTCCCAAGACAATTATCAGCCCCAGCATTTT | - | TRBJ1-5 | - | TRBV11-2
CAWSIQGIKGYEQYF | TGTGCCTGGAGTATTCAGGGGATTAAGGGTTACGAGCAGTACTTC | - | TRBJ2-7 | many | TRBV30
CASSLGSPDYGYTF | TGTGCCAGCAGCTTGGGCAGTCCTGACTATGGCTACACCTTC | - | TRBJ1-2 | - | TRBV5-5
CASSPLTSVSTDTQYF | TGTGCCAGCAGTCCCCTGACTAGCGTAAGCACAGATACGCAGTATTTT | TRBD2 | TRBJ2-3 | - | TRBV6-2/TRBV6-3
CASSPRDLLAGDGYTF | TGTGCCAGCAGCCCCCGGGACTTACTCGCGGGGGATGGCTACACCTTC | - | TRBJ1-2 | - | TRBV5-4